Following are 21 T cell receptor beta chains from one sample sequenced in a study of OX40 agonist ivuxolimab in advanced cancers. The protocol was immunoSEQ multiplex PCR, while the TCRdb copy is restricted to in-frame clones and leaves out a portion. In the table there are tens of thousands of clones, 83% of which are singletons. Sequenced material: CD4+ or CD8+ T cells sorted from blood, taken in a trial of the OX40 agonist ivuxolimab. The source of these receptors is an adult with an advanced solid tumor such as melanoma, head and neck, liver or kidney cancer.

CDR3 in amino acids: CASSNRGSDEQYF. The CDR3 DNA is TGTGCCAGTAGTAACCGAGGGTCCGACGAGCAGTACTTC. The chain joins TRBV19 to TRBJ2-7; D may be TRBD2 (5 bases). Per the germline V gene, CDR1 is LNHDA and CDR2 is SQIVND (reference sequence). The germline V and J ends were trimmed by 4 bases and 5 bases, with 12 bases remaining between them. This CDR3 is built from 13 residues. The whole variable domain, filled in from reference TRBV19 and TRBJ2-7, reads DGGITQSPKYLFRKEGQNVTLSCEQNLNHDAMYWYRQDPGQGLRLIYYSQIVNDFQKGDIAEGYSVSREKKESFPLTVTSAQKNPTAFYLCASSNRGSDEQYFGPGTRLTVT.

The sample holds one count of this clone. J is TRBJ1-4 and V is TRBV30; 7 nucleotides line up with TRBD1. Germline V lookup: CDR1 GTSNPN, CDR2 SVGIG (reference sequence). The CDR3 sequence is 14 residues long. Trimming removed 3 bases from V and 3 bases from J; junction bases left unmatched: 4. The CDR3 nucleotides are TGTGCCTGGAGCCCGGGACAGTCTAATGAAAAACTGTTTTTT. Its translation is CAWSPGQSNEKLFF.

The chain employs TRBV2 and TRBJ2-5, with 7 bases identical to TRBD1. Germline V gene sequence: CDR1 SNHLY, CDR2 FYNNEI. Trimming took 8 bases from V and 2 from J; bases not matched to a gene: 5. The CDR3 has 13 residues. In DNA, the CDR3 is TGTGCCAGCGGGACCAGGGGGCAAGAGACCCAGTACTTC. It yields the protein CASGTRGQETQYF.

This sequence joins TRBV5-4 and TRBJ2-1, with 8 bases fitting TRBD1. The length of the CDR3 is 14 residues. V lost 5 bases, J lost 6 bases, and 7 bases stayed unmatched. The germline gives CDR1 SGHNT, CDR2 YYREEE (reference sequence). CDR3 residues: CASRLTGEANEQFF. In DNA, the CDR3 is TGTGCCAGCAGATTGACAGGGGAGGCCAATGAGCAGTTCTTC. The full variable domain, its missing parts supplied by reference TRBV5-4 and TRBJ2-1, is ETGVTQSPTHLIKTRGQQVTLRCSSQSGHNTVSWYQQALGQGPQFIFQYYREEENGRGNFPPRFSGLQFPNYSSELNVNALELDDSALYLCASRLTGEANEQFFGPGTRLTVL.

This clone appeared a few times. The chain links TRBV5-1 to TRBJ2-5; 8 bases map to TRBD1. Germline assignment: CDR1 SGHRS and CDR2 YFSETQ. The J segment lost 3 bases and the V segment lost 0 bases, leaving 1 base of the junction unmatched. The CDR3 runs 14 residues. The CDR3 loop reads CASSLGTGKETQYF. The CDR3 bases are TGCGCCAGCAGCTTGGGGACAGGGAAAGAGACCCAGTACTTC. The complete variable domain, with remaining parts taken from reference TRBV5-1 and TRBJ2-5, reads KAGVTQTPRYLIKTRGQQVTLSCSPISGHRSVSWYQQTPGQGLQFLFEYFSETQRNKGNFPGRFSGRQFSNSRSEMNVSTLELGDSALYLCASSLGTGKETQYFGPGTRLLVL.

The rearrangement joins TRBV7-9 to TRBJ1-3; D is undetermined. The CDR3 covers 18 residues. The germline V and J ends were trimmed by 6 bases and 3 bases, with 24 bases remaining between them. CDR1 and CDR2 (germline): SEHNR, FQNEAQ (reference sequence). CDR3 nucleotide sequence: TGTGCCAGCAGTTCTCTTTTTGGTAGGGCCGACCTTGGAAACACCATATATTTT. This codes for CASSSLFGRADLGNTIYF.

The chain uses TRBV7-7 and TRBJ2-5; tentatively, D is TRBD2 (7 bases). Germline loops: CDR1 SSHAT, CDR2 FNYEAQ (reference sequence). Trimming pared 5 bases from V and 5 bases from J, leaving 15 bases between. This CDR3 comprises 14 residues. CDR3 sequence: CASSPGAGGETQYF. The CDR3 coding sequence is TGTGCCAGCAGCCCAGGGGCCGGGGGGGAGACCCAGTACTTC.

V and J are TRBV7-2 and TRBJ2-5; perhaps TRBD2 as D (5 bases). CDR3 size: 16 residues. Between the trimmed V and J ends, which lost 4 bases and 1 base, there was a span of 16 bases. CDR1 is SGHTA, CDR2 FQGNSA, per germline. CDR3: CASSSRVLRVQETQYF. The CDR3 DNA reads TGTGCCAGCAGCTCCCGGGTCCTGCGGGTCCAAGAGACCCAGTACTTC.

J is TRBJ2-5 and V is TRBV7-2; D may correspond to TRBD1 or TRBD2 (5 bases each). CDR3 length: 12 residues. The ends were cut back, 3 bases at V and 5 bases at J, with 7 bases in the middle. The germline CDR1 and CDR2 sequences are SGHTA and FQGNSA. CDR3: CASSFGGETQYF. DNA of the CDR3: TGTGCCAGCAGCTTTGGGGGTGAGACCCAGTACTTC.

This clone occurred once. The gene calls are TRBV7-7 and TRBJ2-5; no definite D call. CDR3 length: 13 residues. Germline V gene sequence: CDR1 SSHAT, CDR2 FNYEAQ (reference sequence). Trimming removed 1 base at V and 1 base at J, with 4 bases between. The CDR3 loop is CASSLDVQETQYF. The CDR3 nucleotides read TGTGCCAGCAGCTTAGATGTCCAAGAGACCCAGTACTTC.

The chain is built from TRBV4-1 and TRBJ1-3; D possibly corresponds to TRBD1 (5 bases). The length of the CDR3 is 14 residues. Deletions cut 3 bases from V and 4 bases from J, with 10 bases between. Germline CDR1 MGHRA, CDR2 YSYEKL. The DNA of the CDR3 is TGCGCCAGCAGCCACCAGGGCTCCGGAAACACCATATATTTT. Its protein is CASSHQGSGNTIYF.

The chain employs TRBV9 and TRBJ1-5; unclear D gene. This CDR3 spans 15 amino acids. CDR1 and CDR2 from the germline V gene are SGDLS and YYNGEE. V was clipped by 4 bases and J by 4 bases, with 15 bases between them. DNA of the CDR3: TGTGCCAGCAGCCCTCCCGGCACCGGGAATCAGCCCCAGCATTTT. It yields the protein CASSPPGTGNQPQHF.

The chain carries TRBV7-9 and TRBJ1-1, with D possibly being TRBD1 (5 bases). Germline V CDR1 and CDR2: SEHNR, FQNEAQ (reference sequence). The CDR3 totals 16 residues. V gave up 5 bases and J gave up 0 bases, with 16 bases separating them. The CDR3 is CASSPSGPGMNTEAFF. The CDR3 DNA is TGTGCCAGCAGCCCAAGCGGCCCAGGGATGAACACTGAAGCTTTCTTT. Variable domain in full (rest from reference TRBV7-9 and TRBJ1-1): DTGVSQNPRHKITKRGQNVTFRCDPISEHNRLYWYRQTLGQGPEFLTYFQNEAQLEKSRLLSDRFSAERPKGSFSTLEIQRTEQGDSAMYLCASSPSGPGMNTEAFFGQGTRLTVV.

The V call is TRBV11-2, the J call TRBJ2-5; 9 bases agree with TRBD2. The CDR3 is 16 amino acids. Germline lookup yields CDR1 SGHAT and CDR2 FQNNGV. Trimming removed 1 base from V and 3 bases from J; junction bases left unmatched: 6. The CDR3 loop is CASSLAAGGPEETQYF. CDR3 coding DNA: TGTGCCAGCAGCTTAGCGGCGGGGGGGCCGGAAGAGACCCAGTACTTC.

V usage is TRBV7-2 and J usage is TRBJ1-1; 7 nucleotides match TRBD1. J gave up 5 bases and V 5 bases, and 11 bases lay outside the gene matches. Germline CDR1 reads SGHTA; CDR2 reads FQGNSA. This CDR3 contains 15 residues. The DNA of the CDR3 is TGTGCCAGCAGCCCAGGACAGGCAGCGCTAACTGAAGCTTTCTTT. It encodes CASSPGQAALTEAFF.

This chain uses TRBV6-1 with TRBJ1-2; D may be TRBD1 (6 bases). The germline V gene encodes CDR1 MNHNS and CDR2 SASEGT. The germline V and J ends were trimmed by 4 bases and 3 bases, with 18 bases remaining between them. This CDR3 has 16 amino acids. The CDR3 region is CASSGPLGAPDYGYTF. In nucleotides, the CDR3 is TGTGCCAGCAGTGGGCCCCTGGGGGCTCCCGACTATGGCTACACCTTC.

The chain joins TRBV14 to TRBJ1-1; tentative D call: TRBD1 (6 bases). This CDR3 is built from 13 residues. The V end was cut by 0 bases, the J end by 10 bases, with 12 bases between. The V gene's germline CDR1 is SGHDN and CDR2 FVKESK. CDR3 DNA sequence: TGTGCCAGCAGCCAAGACCCAGGGGAGGGAGCTTTCTTT. Translated, it gives CASSQDPGEGAFF.

This rearrangement joins TRBV6-5 to TRBJ2-7; tentatively, D is TRBD1 or TRBD2 (5 bases each). Trimming cost V 3 bases and J 0 bases, with 12 bases left between them. CDR1 MNHEY and CDR2 SVGAGI come from the germline V gene. CDR3 length equals 15 residues. DNA for the CDR3: TGTGCCAGCAGTTATGCGTCGGGGACCTCCTACGAGCAGTACTTC. Translation: CASSYASGTSYEQYF.

The chain recombines TRBV5-5 with TRBJ2-3; D gene unclear. The V end lost 4 bases, the J end lost 0 bases, and 6 bases lay between the germline ends. The length of the CDR3 is 13 residues. Germline CDR1 is SGHKS and CDR2 is YYEKEE (reference sequence). The CDR3 bases are TGTGCCAGCAGCCCGCAGAGCACAGATACGCAGTATTTT. Its protein product is CASSPQSTDTQYF. The full variable domain, in which reference TRBV5-5 and TRBJ2-3 provide the parts outside the CDR3, is DAGVTQSPTHLIKTRGQQVTLRCSPISGHKSVSWYQQVLGQGPQFIFQYYEKEERGRGNFPDRFSARQFPNYSSELNVNALLLGDSALYLCASSPQSTDTQYFGPGTRLTVL.

This chain links TRBV5-1 with TRBJ2-5; 8 bases agree with TRBD1. The CDR3 sequence is 15 residues long. J gave up 2 bases and V 2 bases, and 5 bases lay outside the gene matches. From germline, CDR1 is SGHRS and CDR2 YFSETQ. CDR3 protein: CASSFGQGPQETQYF. The CDR3 nucleotides are TGCGCCAGCAGCTTCGGACAGGGACCACAAGAGACCCAGTACTTC.

V usage is TRBV4-2 and J usage is TRBJ2-6; D remains unclear. The CDR3 has 16 residues. Germline V gene lookup returns CDR1 LGHNA and CDR2 YNFKEQ. V dropped 0 bases and J dropped 4 bases, with 10 bases sitting between them. The DNA for the CDR3 is TGTGCCAGCAGCCAAGAAACGGGTGGCGGGGCCAACGTCCTGACTTTC. It is translated as CASSQETGGGANVLTF.